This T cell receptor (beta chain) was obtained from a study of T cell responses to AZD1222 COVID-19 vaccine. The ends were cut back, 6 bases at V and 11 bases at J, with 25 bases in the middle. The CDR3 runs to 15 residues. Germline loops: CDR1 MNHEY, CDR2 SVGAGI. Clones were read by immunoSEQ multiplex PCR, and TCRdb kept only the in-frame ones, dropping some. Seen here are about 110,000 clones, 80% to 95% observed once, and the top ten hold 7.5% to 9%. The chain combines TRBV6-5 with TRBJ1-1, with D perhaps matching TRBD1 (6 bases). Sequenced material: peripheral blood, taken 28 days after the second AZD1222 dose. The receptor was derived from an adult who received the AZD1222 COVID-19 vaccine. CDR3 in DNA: TGTGCCAGCAGGGATGAAGGGGGGTCCCCGAGAGATGCTTTCTTT. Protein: CASRDEGGSPRDAFF.